This record covers a single T cell receptor (beta chain). Antigen unknown. Germline assignment: CDR1 SGHNT and CDR2 YENEEA. The CDR3 has 15 amino acids. J lost 6 bases, V lost 1 base, and 5 bases had no gene match. This record belongs to a study of OX40 agonist ivuxolimab in advanced cancers. As for the study in general: Participants, approximately 83% male, averaged roughly 59 years of age, ranging from about 23 to 90. Prior anti-PD-1, anti-PD-L1 or anti-CTLA-4 therapy was allowed; over 30% had some. Study-wide points: CD4+ and CD8+ blood T cells expanded clonally by week 6 at 0.1 to 3.0 mg/kg.

The data were produced by immunoSEQ multiplex PCR, yet TCRdb's version contains in-frame clones alone and is incomplete. In the table there are tens of thousands of clones, about 90% of which are singletons. With autoimmune disease history or systemic immunosuppression, patients were excluded. Sequenced here: CD4+ or CD8+ T cells sorted from blood, sampled in a trial of the OX40 agonist ivuxolimab. The source is an adult with an advanced solid tumor such as melanoma, head and neck, liver or kidney cancer. The rearrangement joins TRBV11-3 to TRBJ2-1; 8 nucleotides match TRBD1. CDR3 nucleotides: TGTGCCAGCAGCTTAGGGACAGGGATTGTCAATGAGCAGTTCTTC. This gives the protein CASSLGTGIVNEQFF.